This TCR beta chain was captured in a study of T-cell reconstitution after alpha-beta-depleted transplantation in children. The TCRbeta library incorporated unique molecular identifiers. TCRdb reprocessed the PCR reads via MiXCR and lists one record per CDR3 protein. The table shows about 440,000 distinct CDR3 sequences, with around two fifths occurring only once. CDR1 is SGHKS, CDR2 YYEKEE, per germline (reference sequence). The V and J ends lost 5 bases and 10 bases respectively, with 16 bases between them. The CDR3 totals 13 residues. Notes on this clonotype: What it binds is not known.

Findings and caveats of the study: A year post-transplant, T-cell counts and diversity derived mostly from newly produced T cells. By about two months after transplant, alpha-beta T cells reportedly arose from several hundred graft clones that had expanded.

The J gene is TRBJ2-1, the V gene TRBV5-5, with D tentatively TRBD2 (5 bases). This receptor was identified in a girl aged 2-10 years with aplastic anemia, due to receive a stem cell transplant. The sample consisted of PBMCs, taken before TCRalphabeta/CD19-depleted stem cell transplant. Here the CDR3 reads CASRPTRGLEQFF. As DNA, the CDR3 is TGTGCCAGCAGACCCACCCGGGGATTGGAGCAGTTCTTC.